The T cell receptor beta chain described here comes from a study of CD8 T cells in Susac syndrome. An amount of RNA that ranged from roughly 0.45 to 1 ug was reverse transcribed with random hexamers. TCRdb re-analysed the immunoSEQ multiplex PCR reads in MiXCR, keeping a single row per CDR3 protein. Counted here are 65,000 to 80,000 distinct CDR3 sequences, 90% to 95% occurring once; the ten biggest clones make up roughly 0.49%. The CDR3 contains 14 residues. The germline gives CDR1 MNHEY, CDR2 SVGEGT. Trimming left V 5 bases short and J 4 bases short, with 14 bases between. The chain links TRBV6-2 or TRBV6-3 to TRBJ2-5; D gene ambiguous. The TCR originated in a human donor with multiple sclerosis. The sample taken for sequencing was CD8+ T cells from PBMCs. CDR3 nucleotide sequence: TGTGCCAGCAGTCAAAGGCCCGGCTCAGAGACCCAGTACTTC. This encodes CASSQRPGSETQYF.